Sequencing of this T cell receptor beta chain was carried out in a study of shared clonotypes between healthy human individuals. Findings of the study overall: Naive subsets generally had larger estimated richness than memory subsets. The researchers took only blood, and tissue repertoires probably look different.

Terminally differentiated effector memory CD45RA+ cells were excluded from the naive CD8 cells, which were CD45RO-negative and positively selected for CCR7. On this clone itself: Its antigen is unknown. This sample includes further DNA sequences coding for the same CDR3.

Sequencing used immunoSEQ multiplex PCR; TCRdb keeps in-frame clones, though not all of them. The table has over 800,000 clones, over 90% seen once. Germline V lookup: CDR1 SEHNR, CDR2 FQNEAQ (reference sequence). Trimming cost V 1 base and J 8 bases, with 6 bases left between them. The CDR3 loop spans 12 amino acids. Sequencing was carried out using naive CD8+ T cells sorted from blood. This receptor was obtained from a man younger than 45 in good health. V usage is TRBV7-9 and J usage is TRBJ2-1, with unresolved D. CDR3 bases: TGTGCCAGCAGCTTAGACGGTGATGAGCAGTTCTTC. Its translation: CASSLDGDEQFF.